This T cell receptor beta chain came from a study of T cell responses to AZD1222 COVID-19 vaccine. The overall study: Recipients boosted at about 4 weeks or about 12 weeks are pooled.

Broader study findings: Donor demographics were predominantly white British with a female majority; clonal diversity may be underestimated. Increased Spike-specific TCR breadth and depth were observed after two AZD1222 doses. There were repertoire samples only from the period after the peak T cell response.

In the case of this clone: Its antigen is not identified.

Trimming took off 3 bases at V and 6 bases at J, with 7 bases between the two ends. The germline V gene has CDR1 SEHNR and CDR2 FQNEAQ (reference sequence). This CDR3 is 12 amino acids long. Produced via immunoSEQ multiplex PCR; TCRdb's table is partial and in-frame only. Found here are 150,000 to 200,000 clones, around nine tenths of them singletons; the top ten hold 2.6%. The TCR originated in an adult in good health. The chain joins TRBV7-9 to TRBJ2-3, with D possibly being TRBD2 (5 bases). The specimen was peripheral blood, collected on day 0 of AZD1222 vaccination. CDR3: CASSFSEDTQYF. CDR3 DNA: TGTGCCAGCAGCTTTAGCGAGGATACGCAGTATTTT.